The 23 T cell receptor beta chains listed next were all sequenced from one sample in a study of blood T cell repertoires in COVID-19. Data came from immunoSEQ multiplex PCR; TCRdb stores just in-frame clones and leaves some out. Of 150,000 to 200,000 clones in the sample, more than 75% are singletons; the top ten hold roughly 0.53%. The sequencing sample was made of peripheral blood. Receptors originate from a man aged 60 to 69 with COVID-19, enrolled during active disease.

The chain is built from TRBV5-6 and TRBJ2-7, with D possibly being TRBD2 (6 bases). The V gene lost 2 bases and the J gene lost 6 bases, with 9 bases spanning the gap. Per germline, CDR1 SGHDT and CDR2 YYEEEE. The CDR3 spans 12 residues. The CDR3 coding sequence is TGTGCCAGCAGCTTCGGCGGGGTCGAGCAGTACTTC. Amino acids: CASSFGGVEQYF.

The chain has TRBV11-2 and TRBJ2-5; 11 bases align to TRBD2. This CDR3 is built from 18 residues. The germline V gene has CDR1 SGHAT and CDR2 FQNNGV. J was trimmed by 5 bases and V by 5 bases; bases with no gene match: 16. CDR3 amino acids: CASSKGEASGGPTETQYF. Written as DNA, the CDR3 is TGTGCCAGCAGCAAAGGCGAAGCTAGCGGGGGGCCGACGGAGACCCAGTACTTC.

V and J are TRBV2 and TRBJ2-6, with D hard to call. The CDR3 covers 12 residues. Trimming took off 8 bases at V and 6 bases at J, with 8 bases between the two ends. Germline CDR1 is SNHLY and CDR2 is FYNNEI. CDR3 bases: TGTGCCAGCGTACTCGAGGCCAACGTCCTGACTTTC. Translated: CASVLEANVLTF.

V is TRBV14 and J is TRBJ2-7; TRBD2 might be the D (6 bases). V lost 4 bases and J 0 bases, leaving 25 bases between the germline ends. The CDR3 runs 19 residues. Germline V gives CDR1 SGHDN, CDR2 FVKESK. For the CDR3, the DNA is TGTGCCAGCAGCCCAAAGGGGCCCAGTGGCGGGAAAGGCTCCTACGAGCAGTACTTC. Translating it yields CASSPKGPSGGKGSYEQYF. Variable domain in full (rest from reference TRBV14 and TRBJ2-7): EAGVTQFPSHSVIEKGQTVTLRCDPISGHDNLYWYRRVMGKEIKFLLHFVKESKQDESGMPNNRFLAERTGGTYSTLKVQPAELEDSGVYFCASSPKGPSGGKGSYEQYFGPGTRLTVT.

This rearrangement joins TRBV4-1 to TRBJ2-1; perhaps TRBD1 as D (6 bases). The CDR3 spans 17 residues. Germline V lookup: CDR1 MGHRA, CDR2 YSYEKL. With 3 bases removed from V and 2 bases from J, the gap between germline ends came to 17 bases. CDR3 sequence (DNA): TGCGCCAGCAGCCACGAGGGGGTTGCAGATGCCTACAATGAGCAGTTCTTC. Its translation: CASSHEGVADAYNEQFF.

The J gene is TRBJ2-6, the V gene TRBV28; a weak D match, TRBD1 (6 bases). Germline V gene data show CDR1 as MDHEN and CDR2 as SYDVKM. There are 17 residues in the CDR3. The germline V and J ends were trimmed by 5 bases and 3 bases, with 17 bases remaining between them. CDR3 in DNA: TGTGCCAGCAGTACCCGGGACAACAGTCATGGGGCCAACGTCCTGACTTTC. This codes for CASSTRDNSHGANVLTF.

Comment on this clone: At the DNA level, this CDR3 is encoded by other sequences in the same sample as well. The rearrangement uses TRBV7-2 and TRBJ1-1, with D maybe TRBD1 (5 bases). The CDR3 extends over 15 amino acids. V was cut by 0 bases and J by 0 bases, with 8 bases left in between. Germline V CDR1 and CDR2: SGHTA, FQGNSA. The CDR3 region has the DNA TGTGCCAGCAGCTTAGCGCCAGGGATGAACACTGAAGCTTTCTTT. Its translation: CASSLAPGMNTEAFF.

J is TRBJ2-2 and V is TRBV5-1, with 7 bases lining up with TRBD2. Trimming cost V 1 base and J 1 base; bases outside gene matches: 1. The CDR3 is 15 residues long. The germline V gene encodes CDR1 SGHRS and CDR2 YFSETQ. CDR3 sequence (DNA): TGCGCCAGCAGCTTGCCTAGCGGGAACACCGGGGAGCTGTTTTTT. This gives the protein CASSLPSGNTGELFF.

As DNA, the CDR3 is TGTGCCAGCAGTTTTCTCCCTAGCGGGCTTCAGTTCTTC. This gives the protein CASSFLPSGLQFF. The chain has TRBV12-3 or TRBV12-4 and TRBJ2-1; 8 nucleotides agree with TRBD2. V was clipped by 3 bases and J by 13 bases; unmatched bases: 8. The CDR3 length is 13 residues.

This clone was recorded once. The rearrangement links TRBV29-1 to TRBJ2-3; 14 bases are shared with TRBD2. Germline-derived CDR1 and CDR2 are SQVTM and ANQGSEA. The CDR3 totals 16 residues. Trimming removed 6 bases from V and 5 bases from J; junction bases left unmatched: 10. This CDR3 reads CSVQRLAGGQVDTQYF. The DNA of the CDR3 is TGCAGCGTCCAAAGACTAGCGGGGGGGCAAGTAGATACGCAGTATTTT.

CDR3 nucleotides: TGTGCCATCGGGATAGTGACAGGGGAAGAGACCCAGTACTTC. This encodes CAIGIVTGEETQYF. The rearrangement links TRBV10-3 to TRBJ2-5, with 8 bases identical to TRBD1. Germline lookup yields CDR1 ENHRY and CDR2 SYGVKD. V lost 8 bases to trimming and J lost 3 bases; unmatched junction nucleotides: 8. This CDR3 is 14 amino acids long.

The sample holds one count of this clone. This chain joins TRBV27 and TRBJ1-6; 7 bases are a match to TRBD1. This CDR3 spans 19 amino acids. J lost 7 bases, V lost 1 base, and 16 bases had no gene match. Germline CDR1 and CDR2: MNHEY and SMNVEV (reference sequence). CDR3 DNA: TGTGCCAGCAGTTTATTAGGCGACAAGGGGGCCCGATTCAATTCACCCCTCCACTTT. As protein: CASSLLGDKGARFNSPLHF.

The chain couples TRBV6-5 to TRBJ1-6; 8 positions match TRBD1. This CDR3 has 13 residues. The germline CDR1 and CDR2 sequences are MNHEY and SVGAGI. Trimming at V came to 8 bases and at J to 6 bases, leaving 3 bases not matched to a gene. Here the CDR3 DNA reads TGTGCCAGCCTGGGACAGGTTAATTCACCCCTCCACTTT. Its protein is CASLGQVNSPLHF.

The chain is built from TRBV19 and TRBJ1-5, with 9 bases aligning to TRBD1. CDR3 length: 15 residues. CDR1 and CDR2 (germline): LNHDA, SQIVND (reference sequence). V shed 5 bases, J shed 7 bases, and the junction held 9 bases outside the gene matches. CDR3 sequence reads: CASSPRDRVRQPQHF. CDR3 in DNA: TGTGCCAGTAGTCCCCGGGACAGGGTACGGCAGCCCCAGCATTTT.

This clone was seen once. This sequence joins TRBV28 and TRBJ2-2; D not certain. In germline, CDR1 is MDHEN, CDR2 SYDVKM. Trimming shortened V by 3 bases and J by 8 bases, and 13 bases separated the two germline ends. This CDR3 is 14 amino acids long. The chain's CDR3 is CASSFIEPKGELFF. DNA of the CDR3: TGTGCCAGCAGTTTCATCGAACCTAAGGGGGAGCTGTTTTTT.

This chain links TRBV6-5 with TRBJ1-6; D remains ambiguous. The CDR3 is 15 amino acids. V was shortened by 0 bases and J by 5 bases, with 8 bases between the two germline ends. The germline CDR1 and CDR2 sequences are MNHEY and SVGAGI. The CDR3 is CASSYSTQNNSPLHF. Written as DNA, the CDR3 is TGTGCCAGCAGTTACTCGACTCAAAATAATTCACCCCTCCACTTT.

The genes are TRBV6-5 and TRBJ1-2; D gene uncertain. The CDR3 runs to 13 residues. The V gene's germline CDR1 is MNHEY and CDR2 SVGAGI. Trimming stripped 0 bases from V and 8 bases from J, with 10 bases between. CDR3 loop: CASSYSRVGGYTF. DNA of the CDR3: TGTGCCAGCAGTTACTCGAGGGTTGGGGGCTACACCTTC.

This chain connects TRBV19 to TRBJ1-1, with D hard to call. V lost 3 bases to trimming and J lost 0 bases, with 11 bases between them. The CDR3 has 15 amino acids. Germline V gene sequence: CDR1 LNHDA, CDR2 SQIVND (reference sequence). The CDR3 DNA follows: TGTGCCAGTAGTATCCTTTCGTATATGAACACTGAAGCTTTCTTT. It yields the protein CASSILSYMNTEAFF.

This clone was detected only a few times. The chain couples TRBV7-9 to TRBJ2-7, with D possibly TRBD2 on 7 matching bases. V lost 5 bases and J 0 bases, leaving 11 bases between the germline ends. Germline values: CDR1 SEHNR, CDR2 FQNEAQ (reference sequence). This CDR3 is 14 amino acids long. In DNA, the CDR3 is TGTGCCAGCAGCGGGGGGGCCGTCTCCTACGAGCAGTACTTC. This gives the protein CASSGGAVSYEQYF.

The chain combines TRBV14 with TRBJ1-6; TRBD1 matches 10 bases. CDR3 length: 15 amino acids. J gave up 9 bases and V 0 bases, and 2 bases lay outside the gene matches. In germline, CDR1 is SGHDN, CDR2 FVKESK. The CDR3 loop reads CASSQEGTGVSPLHF. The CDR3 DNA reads TGTGCCAGCAGCCAAGAGGGGACAGGGGTTTCACCCCTCCACTTT.

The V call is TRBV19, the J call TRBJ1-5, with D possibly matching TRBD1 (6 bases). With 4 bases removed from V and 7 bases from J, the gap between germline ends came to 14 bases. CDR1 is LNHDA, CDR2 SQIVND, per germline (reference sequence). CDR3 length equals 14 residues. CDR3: CASSNRAGEQPQHF. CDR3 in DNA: TGTGCCAGTAGTAATCGGGCAGGGGAACAGCCCCAGCATTTT.

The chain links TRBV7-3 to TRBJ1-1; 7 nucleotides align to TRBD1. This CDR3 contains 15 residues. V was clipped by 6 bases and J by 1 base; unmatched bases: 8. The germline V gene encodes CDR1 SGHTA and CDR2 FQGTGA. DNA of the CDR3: TGTGCCAGCAGGTCCCCCGGGACAGAGAACACTGAAGCTTTCTTT. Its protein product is CASRSPGTENTEAFF.

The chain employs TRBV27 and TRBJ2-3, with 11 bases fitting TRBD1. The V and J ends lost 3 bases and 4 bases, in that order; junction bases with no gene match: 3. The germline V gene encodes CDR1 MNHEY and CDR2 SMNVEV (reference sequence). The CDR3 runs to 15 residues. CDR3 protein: CASSFRTGGSDTQYF. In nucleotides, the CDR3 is TGTGCCAGCAGTTTTCGGACAGGGGGCTCAGATACGCAGTATTTT.